Presented here are 26 T cell receptor beta chains from one specimen sequenced in a study of graft-versus-host responses after intestinal transplantation. The protocol was immunoSEQ multiplex PCR, while the TCRdb copy is restricted to in-frame clones and leaves out a portion. The sample has approximately 15,000 clones, around two thirds seen once; the top ten hold 7% to 9%. Researchers processed graft tissue to release intraepithelial and lamina propria lymphocytes. This sample comprised ileum tissue, obtained around 94 weeks after intestinal transplantation. Receptors were obtained from a human patient who received an intestinal transplant, so some T cells may come from the graft donor.

V and J are TRBV19 and TRBJ2-4; 8 nucleotides line up with TRBD1. The CDR3 contains 13 residues. Trimming at V came to 8 bases and at J to 7 bases, leaving 7 bases not matched to a gene. Germline V gene data show CDR1 as LNHDA and CDR2 as SQIVND (reference sequence). The CDR3 sequence: CASSTQGGNIQYF. Written as DNA, the CDR3 is TGTGCCAGTTCCACACAGGGGGGCAACATTCAGTACTTC.

This rearrangement joins TRBV10-2 to TRBJ2-2, with a tentative D call TRBD1 (5 bases). Deletions cut 4 bases from V and 7 bases from J, with 10 bases between. This CDR3 is 13 amino acids long. CDR1 is WSHSY and CDR2 is SAAADI in the germline V gene. The CDR3 bases are TGCGCCAGCAGTGCAGGGTCGAGCGGGGAGCTGTTTTTT. Protein product: CASSAGSSGELFF.

This clone was seen more than once but under ten times. V and J are TRBV18 and TRBJ1-1; 11 bases match TRBD1. The germline V gene encodes CDR1 KGHSH and CDR2 LQKENI. V lost 3 bases and J lost 9; bases outside the gene matches: 0. This CDR3 contains 12 residues. CDR3 coding DNA: TGTGCCAGCTCACCGGACAGGGGGCAAGCTTTCTTT. As protein: CASSPDRGQAFF.

V is TRBV18 and J is TRBJ1-3; D might be TRBD1 (5 bases). The CDR3 length is 13 residues. CDR1 and CDR2 from the germline V gene are KGHSH and LQKENI. The germline V and J ends were trimmed by 3 bases and 5 bases, with 8 bases remaining between them. CDR3 sequence: CASSPGLRNTIYF. In DNA, the CDR3 is TGTGCCAGCTCACCGGGACTCCGAAACACCATATATTTT. Drawing the rest from reference TRBV18 and TRBJ1-3, the complete variable domain is NAGVMQNPRHLVRRRGQEARLRCSPMKGHSHVYWYRQLPEEGLKFMVYLQKENIIDESGMPKERFSAEFPKEGPSILRIQQVVRGDSAAYFCASSPGLRNTIYFGEGSWLTVV.

V and J are TRBV7-2 and TRBJ2-3, with 7 positions matching TRBD2. CDR3 length: 17 amino acids. Per the germline V gene, CDR1 is SGHTA and CDR2 is FQGNSA. With V trimmed by 2 bases and J by 0 bases, 8 bases remained unmatched. CDR3 nucleotides: TGTGCCAGCAGCTTAAGCGGGGCGTGGGGGAGCACAGATACGCAGTATTTT. Residues: CASSLSGAWGSTDTQYF.

This clone was counted a few times. V usage is TRBV6-5 and J usage is TRBJ1-1; D ambiguous. The germline gives CDR1 MNHEY, CDR2 SVGAGI. V shed 6 bases and J shed 4 bases, with 15 bases lying between them. This CDR3 has 14 amino acids. This chain's CDR3 is CASSRLEGGTEAFF. In DNA, the CDR3 is TGTGCCAGCAGCCGACTGGAGGGCGGCACTGAAGCTTTCTTT.

The V gene is TRBV7-2, the J gene TRBJ2-2; possibly TRBD1 for D (5 bases). This CDR3 has 14 residues. Germline CDR1 reads SGHTA; CDR2 reads FQGNSA. V lost 3 bases to trimming and J lost 4 bases, with 9 bases between them. The DNA for the CDR3 is TGTGCCAGCAGCTTCCAGGGTGTCACCGGGGAGCTGTTTTTT. It translates to CASSFQGVTGELFF.

The chain combines TRBV7-9 with TRBJ2-5; D is perhaps TRBD2 (7 bases). The germline V gene encodes CDR1 SEHNR and CDR2 FQNEAQ (reference sequence). V lost 1 base, J lost 1 base, and 22 bases lay in between. This CDR3 has 19 amino acids. The CDR3 DNA is TGTGCCAGCAGCTTAGGCTTGGGGCGGGGGCGCTTTGGCCAAGAGACCCAGTACTTC. It is translated as CASSLGLGRGRFGQETQYF.

This clone showed up just a few times. The rearrangement uses TRBV7-9 and TRBJ1-4; D gene unclear. Trimming left V 1 base short and J 0 bases short, with 9 bases between. Germline lookup yields CDR1 SEHNR and CDR2 FQNEAQ (reference sequence). This CDR3 region has 16 residues. In nucleotides, the CDR3 is TGTGCCAGCAGCTTAGGGAGCGGTGCAACTAATGAAAAACTGTTTTTT. Translating it yields CASSLGSGATNEKLFF.

The chain links TRBV6-1 to TRBJ1-2; D unresolved. The CDR3 is 12 amino acids. Deletions cut 6 bases from V and 4 bases from J, with 9 bases between. Germline V gene data show CDR1 as MNHNS and CDR2 as SASEGT. The CDR3 nucleotides read TGTGCCAGCAGCGGGTCCCTCTATGGCTACACCTTC. It yields the protein CASSGSLYGYTF.

This chain joins TRBV2 and TRBJ1-5, with a weak D call TRBD1 (6 bases). CDR1 SNHLY and CDR2 FYNNEI come from the germline V gene. The CDR3 is 13 amino acids. The V end was cut by 7 bases, the J end by 5 bases, with 12 bases between. The CDR3 region has the DNA TGTGCCAGCACCCAGGGGATAGATCAGCCCCAGCATTTT. It codes for CASTQGIDQPQHF.

The rearrangement uses TRBV11-2 and TRBJ2-6; 7 positions agree with TRBD1. The CDR3 is made up of 19 amino acids. Trimming cost V 5 bases and J 0 bases; bases outside gene matches: 13. The V gene's germline CDR1 is SGHAT and CDR2 FQNNGV. CDR3 residues: CASSPRPGQLISGANVLTF. CDR3 DNA: TGTGCCAGCAGCCCTCGCCCGGGACAGCTGATCTCTGGGGCCAACGTCCTGACTTTC.

V gene TRBV29-1 combines with J gene TRBJ1-4; D not resolved. The CDR3 is made up of 11 amino acids. V was trimmed by 5 bases and J by 6 bases, leaving 7 bases between them. Germline CDR1 SQVTM, CDR2 ANQGSEA. The CDR3 coding sequence is TGCAGCGTTTACGGGGATGAAAAACTGTTTTTT. It yields the protein CSVYGDEKLFF.

J is TRBJ1-4 and V is TRBV12-5; 9 nucleotides match TRBD1. There are 16 residues in the CDR3. V lost 5 bases and J lost 3; bases outside the gene matches: 7. CDR1 LGHNT and CDR2 FRNRAP come from the germline V gene. CDR3 DNA sequence: TGTGCTAGTGGTCGGACAGGGGCACGTCCTAATGAAAAACTGTTTTTT. As protein: CASGRTGARPNEKLFF.

The chain carries TRBV6-4 and TRBJ2-1, with 15 nucleotides matching TRBD2. Germline CDR1 is MRHNA and CDR2 is SNTAGT. CDR3 length: 15 amino acids. The V segment lost 4 bases and the J segment 6 bases; nucleotides outside the gene matches: 1. The CDR3 DNA reads as TGTGCCAGCAGTGGGACTAGCGGGGGGGCCAATGAGCAGTTCTTC. It encodes CASSGTSGGANEQFF.

V gene TRBV4-1 combines with J gene TRBJ2-5; 14 bases are a match to TRBD2. Germline loops: CDR1 MGHRA, CDR2 YSYEKL. Trimming took 1 base from V and 2 from J; bases not matched to a gene: 0. This CDR3 comprises 16 residues. Here the CDR3 reads CASSQGLAGGQETQYF. CDR3 nucleotides: TGCGCCAGCAGCCAAGGACTAGCGGGGGGGCAAGAGACCCAGTACTTC.

J is TRBJ1-4 and V is TRBV5-1, with 10 nucleotides matching TRBD1. CDR1 is SGHRS and CDR2 is YFSETQ in the germline V gene. V trimming: 3 bases; J trimming: 7 bases; junction bases outside the gene matches: 6. The CDR3 has 15 amino acids. The DNA of the CDR3 is TGCGCCAGCAGCTCCCGGACAGGGGGAGGTGAAAAACTGTTTTTT. The encoded protein is CASSSRTGGGEKLFF.

This chain joins TRBV29-1 and TRBJ2-4; D gene unclear. Germline V lookup: CDR1 SQVTM, CDR2 ANQGSEA. The CDR3 has 12 residues. Deletions cut 4 bases from V and 0 bases from J, with 4 bases between. CDR3 DNA sequence: TGCAGCGTTGGGCTAGCCAAAAACATTCAGTACTTC. It translates to CSVGLAKNIQYF. Complete variable domain (other parts from reference TRBV29-1 and TRBJ2-4): SAVISQKPSRDICQRGTSLTIQCQVDSQVTMMFWYRQQPGQSLTLIATANQGSEATYESGFVIDKFPISRPNLTFSTLTVSNMSPEDSSIYLCSVGLAKNIQYFGAGTRLSVL.

The chain uses TRBV10-3 and TRBJ2-1; unclear D gene. V gave up 3 bases and J gave up 10 bases, with 10 bases separating them. Looked up from germline, CDR1 is ENHRY and CDR2 is SYGVKD. The CDR3 is 12 amino acids. CDR3 sequence: CAISDFTGEQFF. In DNA, the CDR3 is TGTGCCATCAGTGACTTCACCGGGGAGCAGTTCTTC.

J is TRBJ2-3 and V is TRBV5-1, with D possibly matching TRBD1 (5 bases). This CDR3 region has 15 residues. Per germline, CDR1 SGHRS and CDR2 YFSETQ. The germline V and J ends were trimmed by 3 bases and 3 bases, with 14 bases remaining between them. The CDR3 spells CASSYLKGLTDTQYF. CDR3 nucleotide sequence: TGCGCCAGCAGCTACCTAAAGGGGTTAACAGATACGCAGTATTTT. Variable domain in full (rest from reference TRBV5-1 and TRBJ2-3): KAGVTQTPRYLIKTRGQQVTLSCSPISGHRSVSWYQQTPGQGLQFLFEYFSETQRNKGNFPGRFSGRQFSNSRSEMNVSTLELGDSALYLCASSYLKGLTDTQYFGPGTRLTVL.

V and J are TRBV4-3 and TRBJ2-5, with 12 bases identical to TRBD1. Germline assignment: CDR1 LGHNA and CDR2 YSLEER. The CDR3 length is 17 residues. V lost 0 bases to trimming and J lost 5 bases; unmatched junction nucleotides: 7. The CDR3 here is CASSQDRDRGLSETQYF. In DNA, the CDR3 is TGCGCCAGCAGCCAAGATAGGGACAGGGGGCTGAGTGAGACCCAGTACTTC.

The rearrangement uses TRBV5-1 and TRBJ2-7; 7 bases match TRBD1. The CDR3 has 14 residues. Germline lookup yields CDR1 SGHRS and CDR2 YFSETQ. The V gene end was trimmed by 1 base and the J gene end by 0 bases; junction bases not matched to a gene: 1. CDR3: CASSLRQGSYEQYF. The CDR3 region has the DNA TGCGCCAGCAGCTTGCGACAGGGCTCCTACGAGCAGTACTTC.

The genes are TRBV7-9 and TRBJ1-3; D might be TRBD1 (6 bases). Germline V gene sequence: CDR1 SEHNR, CDR2 FQNEAQ (reference sequence). Trimming cost V 5 bases and J 2 bases, with 13 bases left between them. This CDR3 is built from 15 residues. The CDR3 is CASSGGGAAGNTIYF. CDR3 nucleotide sequence: TGTGCCAGCAGCGGGGGGGGCGCGGCTGGAAACACCATATATTTT.

The chain uses TRBV10-3 and TRBJ2-5; 11 bases fit TRBD1. The tail of the sequence fits TRBJ2-7 better, so the J call may be wrong. Germline values: CDR1 ENHRY, CDR2 SYGVKD. The CDR3 sequence is 14 residues long. For the CDR3, the DNA is TGTGCCATCAGCCCCGGGACAGGGGGCTACGAGCAGTACTTC. This gives the protein CAISPGTGGYEQYF.

The genes are TRBV11-2 and TRBJ1-2; D unclear. There are 15 residues in the CDR3. V lost 0 bases and J 2 bases, leaving 10 bases between the germline ends. Germline V gene lookup returns CDR1 SGHAT and CDR2 FQNNGV. DNA for the CDR3: TGTGCCAGCAGCTTAGATGGTCCGGAGAACTATGGCTACACCTTC. Translated: CASSLDGPENYGYTF.

This clone has just a few counts. The V and J genes are TRBV4-1 and TRBJ1-2; 7 nucleotides align to TRBD1. Germline V CDR1 and CDR2: MGHRA, YSYEKL. The CDR3 length is 15 residues. The trim removed 2 bases at V and 5 bases at J, leaving 8 bases unmatched. Written as DNA, the CDR3 is TGCGCCAGCAGCCAACCCGACAGGGATTGGTATGGCTACACCTTC. Protein product: CASSQPDRDWYGYTF.